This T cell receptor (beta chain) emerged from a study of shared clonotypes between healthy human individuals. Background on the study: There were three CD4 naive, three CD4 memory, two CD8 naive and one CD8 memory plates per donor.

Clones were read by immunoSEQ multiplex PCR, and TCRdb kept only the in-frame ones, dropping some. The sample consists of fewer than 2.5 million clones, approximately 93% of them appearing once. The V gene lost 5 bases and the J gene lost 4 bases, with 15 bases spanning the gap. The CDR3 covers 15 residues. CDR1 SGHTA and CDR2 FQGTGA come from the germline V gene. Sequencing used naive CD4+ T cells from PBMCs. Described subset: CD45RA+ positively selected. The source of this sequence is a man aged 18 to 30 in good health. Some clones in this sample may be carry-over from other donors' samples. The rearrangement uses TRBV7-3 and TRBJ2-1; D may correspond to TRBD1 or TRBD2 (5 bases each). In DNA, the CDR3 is TGTGCCAGCAGCCTTGGGACGGAAATTTACAATGAGCAGTTCTTC. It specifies CASSLGTEIYNEQFF.